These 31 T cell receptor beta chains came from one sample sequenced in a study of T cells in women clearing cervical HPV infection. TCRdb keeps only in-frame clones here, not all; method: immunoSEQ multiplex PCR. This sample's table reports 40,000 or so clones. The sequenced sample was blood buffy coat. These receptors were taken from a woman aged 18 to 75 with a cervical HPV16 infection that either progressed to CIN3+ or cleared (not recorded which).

The sequenced part of the CDR3 DNA is TGTGCCAGTAGTATAGGAGGGGATGGGGATACC. Amino acids: CASSIGGDGDT. The entire CDR3 reads CASSIGGDGDTYTF. This sequence joins TRBV19 and TRBJ1-2; tentative D call: TRBD1 (5 bases). Coverage ceases 3 residues before the CDR3 finishes, and the germline J gene fills in the end. The CDR3 extends over 14 amino acids. The V gene's germline CDR1 is LNHDA and CDR2 SQIVND (reference sequence).

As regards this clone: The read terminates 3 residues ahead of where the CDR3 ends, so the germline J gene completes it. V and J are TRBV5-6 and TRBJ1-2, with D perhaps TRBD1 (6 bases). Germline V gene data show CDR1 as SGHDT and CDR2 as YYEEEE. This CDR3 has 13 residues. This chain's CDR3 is CASSFSGVSGYTF. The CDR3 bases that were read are TGTGCCAGCAGCTTTTCAGGGGTAAGCGGC.

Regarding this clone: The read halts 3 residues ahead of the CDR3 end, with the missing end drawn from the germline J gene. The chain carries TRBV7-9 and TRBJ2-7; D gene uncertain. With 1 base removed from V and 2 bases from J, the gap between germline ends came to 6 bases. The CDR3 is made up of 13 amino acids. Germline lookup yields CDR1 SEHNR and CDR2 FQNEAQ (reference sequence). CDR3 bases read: TGTGCCAGCAGCTTAGAGTCAGCCTACGAG. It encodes CASSLESAYE. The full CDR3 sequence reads CASSLESAYEQYF.

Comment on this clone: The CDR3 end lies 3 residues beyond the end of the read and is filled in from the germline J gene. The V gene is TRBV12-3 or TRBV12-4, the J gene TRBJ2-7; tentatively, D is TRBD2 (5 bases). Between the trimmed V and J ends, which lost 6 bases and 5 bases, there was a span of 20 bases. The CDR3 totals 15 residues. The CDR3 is CASSPGWRVKNEQYF. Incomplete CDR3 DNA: TGTGCCAGCAGCCCAGGATGGCGGGTTAAGAACGAG.

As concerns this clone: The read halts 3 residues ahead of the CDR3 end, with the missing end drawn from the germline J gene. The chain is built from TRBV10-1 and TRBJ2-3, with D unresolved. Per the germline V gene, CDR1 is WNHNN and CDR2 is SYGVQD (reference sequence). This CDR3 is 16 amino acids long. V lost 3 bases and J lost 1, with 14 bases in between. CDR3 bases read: TGCGCCAGCAGTGATTATGGGCTTTATGGCACAGATACG. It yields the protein CASSDYGLYGTDT. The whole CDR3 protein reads CASSDYGLYGTDTQYF.

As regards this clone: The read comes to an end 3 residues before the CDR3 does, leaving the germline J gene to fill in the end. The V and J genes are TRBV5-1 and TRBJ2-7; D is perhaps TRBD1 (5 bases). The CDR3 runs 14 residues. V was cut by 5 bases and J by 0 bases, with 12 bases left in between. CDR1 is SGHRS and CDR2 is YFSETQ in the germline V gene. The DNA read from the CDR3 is TGCGCCAGCAGATACACGACAGACTCCTACGAG. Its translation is CASRYTTDSYE. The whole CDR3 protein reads CASRYTTDSYEQYF.

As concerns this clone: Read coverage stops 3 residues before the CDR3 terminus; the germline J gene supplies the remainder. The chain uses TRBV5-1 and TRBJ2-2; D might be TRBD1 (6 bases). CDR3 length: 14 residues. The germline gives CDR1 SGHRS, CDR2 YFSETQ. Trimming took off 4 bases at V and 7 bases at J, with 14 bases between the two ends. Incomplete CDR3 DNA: TGCGCCAGCAGCCCGACAGGTTGGGACGGGGAG. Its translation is CASSPTGWDGE. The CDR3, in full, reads CASSPTGWDGELFF.

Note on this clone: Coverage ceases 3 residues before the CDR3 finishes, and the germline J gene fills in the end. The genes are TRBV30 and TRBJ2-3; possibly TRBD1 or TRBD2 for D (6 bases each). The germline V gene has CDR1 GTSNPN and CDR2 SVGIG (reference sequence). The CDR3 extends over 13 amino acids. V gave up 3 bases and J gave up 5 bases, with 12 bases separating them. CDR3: CAWSGGGGDTQYF. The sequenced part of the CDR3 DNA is TGTGCCTGGAGCGGAGGGGGTGGAGATACG.

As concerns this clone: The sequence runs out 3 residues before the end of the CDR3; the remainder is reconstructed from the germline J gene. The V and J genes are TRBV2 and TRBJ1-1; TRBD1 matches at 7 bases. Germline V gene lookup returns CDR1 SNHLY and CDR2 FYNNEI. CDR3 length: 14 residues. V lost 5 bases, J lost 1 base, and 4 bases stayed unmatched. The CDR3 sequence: CASSFDRENTEAFF. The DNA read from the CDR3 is TGTGCCAGCAGTTTCGACAGGGAGAACACTGAA.

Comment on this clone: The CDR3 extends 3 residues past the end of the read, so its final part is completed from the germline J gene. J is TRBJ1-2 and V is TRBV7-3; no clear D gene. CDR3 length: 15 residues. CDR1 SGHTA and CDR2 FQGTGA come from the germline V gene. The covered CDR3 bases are TGTGCCAGCAGCTTATCTAGCGGCAGGTCCTACGAC. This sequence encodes CASSLSSGRSYD. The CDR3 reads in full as CASSLSSGRSYDYTF.

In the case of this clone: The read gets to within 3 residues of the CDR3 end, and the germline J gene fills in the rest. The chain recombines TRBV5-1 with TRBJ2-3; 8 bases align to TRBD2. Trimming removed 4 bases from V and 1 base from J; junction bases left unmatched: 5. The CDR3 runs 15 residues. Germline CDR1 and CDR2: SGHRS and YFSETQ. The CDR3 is CASSTSTSGTDTQYF. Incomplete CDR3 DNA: TGCGCCAGCAGCACGTCGACTAGCGGCACAGATACG. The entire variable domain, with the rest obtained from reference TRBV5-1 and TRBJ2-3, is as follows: KAGVTQTPRYLIKTRGQQVTLSCSPISGHRSVSWYQQTPGQGLQFLFEYFSETQRNKGNFPGRFSGRQFSNSRSEMNVSTLELGDSALYLCASSTSTSGTDTQYFGPGTRLTVL.

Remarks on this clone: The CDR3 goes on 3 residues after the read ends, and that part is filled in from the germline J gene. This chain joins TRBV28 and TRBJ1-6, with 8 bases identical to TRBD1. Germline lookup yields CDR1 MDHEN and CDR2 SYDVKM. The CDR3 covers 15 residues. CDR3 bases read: TGTGCCAGCAGTCCTATGGGGACAGGAGGATTCACC. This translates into CASSPMGTGGFT. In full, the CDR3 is CASSPMGTGGFTLHF. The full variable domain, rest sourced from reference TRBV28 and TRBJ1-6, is DVKVTQSSRYLVKRTGEKVFLECVQDMDHENMFWYRQDPGLGLRLIYFSYDVKMKEKGDIPEGYSVSREKKERFSLILESASTNQTSMYLCASSPMGTGGFTLHFGNGTRLTVT.

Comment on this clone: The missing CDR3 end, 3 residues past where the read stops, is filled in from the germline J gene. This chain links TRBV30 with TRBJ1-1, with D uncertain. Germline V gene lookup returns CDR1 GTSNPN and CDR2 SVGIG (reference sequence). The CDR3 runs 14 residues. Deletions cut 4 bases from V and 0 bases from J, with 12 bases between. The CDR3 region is CAWTDKTMNTEAFF. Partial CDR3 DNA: TGTGCCTGGACAGACAAGACTATGAACACTGAA.

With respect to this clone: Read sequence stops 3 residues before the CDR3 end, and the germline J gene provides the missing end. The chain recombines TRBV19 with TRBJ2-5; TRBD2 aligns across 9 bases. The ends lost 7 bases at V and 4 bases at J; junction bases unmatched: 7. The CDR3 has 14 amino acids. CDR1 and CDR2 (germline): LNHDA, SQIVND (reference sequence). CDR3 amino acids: CASKGLADSETQYF. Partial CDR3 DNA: TGTGCCAGTAAGGGACTAGCAGATTCAGAGACC.

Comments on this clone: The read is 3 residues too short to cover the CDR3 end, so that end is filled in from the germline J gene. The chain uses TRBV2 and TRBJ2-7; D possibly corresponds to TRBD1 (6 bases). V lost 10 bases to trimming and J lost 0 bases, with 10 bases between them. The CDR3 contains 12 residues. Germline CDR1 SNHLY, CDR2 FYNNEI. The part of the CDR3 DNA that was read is TGTGCCATCACAGGGAACTCCTACGAG. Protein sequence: CAITGNSYE. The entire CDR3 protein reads CAITGNSYEQYF.

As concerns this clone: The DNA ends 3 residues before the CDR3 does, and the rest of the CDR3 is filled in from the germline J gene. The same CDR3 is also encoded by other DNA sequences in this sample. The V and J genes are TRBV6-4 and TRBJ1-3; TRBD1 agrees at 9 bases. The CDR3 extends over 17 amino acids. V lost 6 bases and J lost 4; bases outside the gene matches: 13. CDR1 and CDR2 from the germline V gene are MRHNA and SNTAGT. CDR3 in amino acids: CASRDRGRILTGNTIYF. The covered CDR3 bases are TGTGCCAGCAGGGACAGGGGCCGCATATTAACGGGAAACACC.

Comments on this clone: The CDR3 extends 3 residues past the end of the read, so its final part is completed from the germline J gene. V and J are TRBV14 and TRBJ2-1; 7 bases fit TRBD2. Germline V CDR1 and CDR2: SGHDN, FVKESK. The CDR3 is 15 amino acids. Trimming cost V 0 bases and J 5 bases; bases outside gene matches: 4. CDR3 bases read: TGTGCCAGCAGCCAAGAGGTAGCGGGCCACAATGAG. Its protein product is CASSQEVAGHNE. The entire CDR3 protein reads CASSQEVAGHNEQFF.

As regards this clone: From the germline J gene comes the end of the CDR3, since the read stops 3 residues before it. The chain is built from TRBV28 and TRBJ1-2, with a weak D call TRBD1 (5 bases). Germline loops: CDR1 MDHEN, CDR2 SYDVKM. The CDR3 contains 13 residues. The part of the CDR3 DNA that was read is TGTGCCAGCAGTTTCAACCGGGGGTCGGGC. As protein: CASSFNRGSG. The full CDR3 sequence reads CASSFNRGSGYTF.

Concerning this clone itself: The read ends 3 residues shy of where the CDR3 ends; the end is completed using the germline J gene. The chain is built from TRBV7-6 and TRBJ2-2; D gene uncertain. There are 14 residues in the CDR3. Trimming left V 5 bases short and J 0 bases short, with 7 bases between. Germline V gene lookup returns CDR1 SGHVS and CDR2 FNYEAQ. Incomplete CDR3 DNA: TGTGCCAGCAGCACAGATACGAACACCGGGGAG. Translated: CASSTDTNTGE. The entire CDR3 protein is CASSTDTNTGELFF.

CDR3 region: CASSWYSGANVLFF. Incomplete CDR3 DNA: TGTGCCAGCAGCTGGTACTCTGGGGCCAACGTG. The V call is TRBV7-9, the J call TRBJ2-2; TRBD1 is a possible D gene (5 bases). Read data end 3 residues before the CDR3 end; the end is taken from the germline J gene. The V gene's germline CDR1 is SEHNR and CDR2 FQNEAQ (reference sequence). The CDR3 has 14 amino acids.

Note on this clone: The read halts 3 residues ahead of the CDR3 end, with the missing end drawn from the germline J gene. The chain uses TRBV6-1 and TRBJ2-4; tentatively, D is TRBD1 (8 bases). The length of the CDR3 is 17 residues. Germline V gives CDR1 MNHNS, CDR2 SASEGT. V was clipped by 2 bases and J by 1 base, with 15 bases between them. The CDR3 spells CASSEYDRGGAKNIQYF. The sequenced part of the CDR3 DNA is TGTGCCAGCAGTGAATACGACAGGGGAGGGGCCAAAAACATT.

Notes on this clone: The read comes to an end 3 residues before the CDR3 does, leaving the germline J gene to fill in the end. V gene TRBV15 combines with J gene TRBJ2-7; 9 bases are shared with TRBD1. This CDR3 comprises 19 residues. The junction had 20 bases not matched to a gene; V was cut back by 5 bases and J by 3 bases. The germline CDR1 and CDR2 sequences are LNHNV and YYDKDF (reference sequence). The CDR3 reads CATSAEMGDSGTGFYEQYF. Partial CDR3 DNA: TGTGCCACCAGCGCCGAGATGGGAGATAGTGGGACAGGGTTCTACGAG. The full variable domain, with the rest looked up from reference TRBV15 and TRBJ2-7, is DAMVIQNPRYQVTQFGKPVTLSCSQTLNHNVMYWYQQKSSQAPKLLFHYYDKDFNNEADTPDNFQSRRPNTSFCFLDIRSPGLGDTAMYLCATSAEMGDSGTGFYEQYFGPGTRLTVT.

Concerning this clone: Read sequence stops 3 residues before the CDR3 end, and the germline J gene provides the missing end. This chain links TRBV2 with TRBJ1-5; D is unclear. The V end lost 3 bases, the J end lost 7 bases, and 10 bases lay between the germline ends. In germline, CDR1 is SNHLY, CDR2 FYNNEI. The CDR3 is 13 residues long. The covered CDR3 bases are TGTGCCAGCAGTGACGACATCACGCAGCCC. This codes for CASSDDITQP. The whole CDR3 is CASSDDITQPQHF.

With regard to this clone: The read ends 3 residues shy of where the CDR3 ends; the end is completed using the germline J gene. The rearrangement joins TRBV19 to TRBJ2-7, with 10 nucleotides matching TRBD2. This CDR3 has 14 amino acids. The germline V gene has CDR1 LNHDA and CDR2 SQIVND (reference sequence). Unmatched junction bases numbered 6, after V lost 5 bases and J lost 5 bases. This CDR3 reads CASSPSGGINEQYF. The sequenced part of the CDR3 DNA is TGTGCCAGTAGTCCTAGCGGGGGAATCAACGAG.

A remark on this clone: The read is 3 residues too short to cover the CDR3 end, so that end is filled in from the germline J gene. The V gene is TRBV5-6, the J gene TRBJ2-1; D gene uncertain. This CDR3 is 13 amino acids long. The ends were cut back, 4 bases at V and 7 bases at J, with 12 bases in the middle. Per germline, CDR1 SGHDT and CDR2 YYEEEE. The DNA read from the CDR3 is TGTGCCAGCAGCCCGAGAGGTACGAATGAG. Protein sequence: CASSPRGTNE. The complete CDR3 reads CASSPRGTNEQFF.

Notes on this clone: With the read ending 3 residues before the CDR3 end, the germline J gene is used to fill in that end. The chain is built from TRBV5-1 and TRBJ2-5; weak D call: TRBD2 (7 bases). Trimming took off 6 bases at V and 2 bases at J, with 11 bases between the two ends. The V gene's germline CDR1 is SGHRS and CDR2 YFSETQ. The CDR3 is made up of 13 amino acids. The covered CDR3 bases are TGCGCCAGCAAAGAGGGGGGGCAAGAGACC. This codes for CASKEGGQET. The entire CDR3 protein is CASKEGGQETQYF.

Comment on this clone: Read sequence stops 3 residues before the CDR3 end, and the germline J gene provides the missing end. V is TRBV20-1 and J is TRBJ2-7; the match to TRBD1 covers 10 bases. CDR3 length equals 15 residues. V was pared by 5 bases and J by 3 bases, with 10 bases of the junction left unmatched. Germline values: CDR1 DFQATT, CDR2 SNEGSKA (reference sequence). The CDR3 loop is CSAGTKRDRGYEQYF. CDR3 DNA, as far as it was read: TGCAGTGCTGGGACGAAACGGGACAGGGGCTACGAG.

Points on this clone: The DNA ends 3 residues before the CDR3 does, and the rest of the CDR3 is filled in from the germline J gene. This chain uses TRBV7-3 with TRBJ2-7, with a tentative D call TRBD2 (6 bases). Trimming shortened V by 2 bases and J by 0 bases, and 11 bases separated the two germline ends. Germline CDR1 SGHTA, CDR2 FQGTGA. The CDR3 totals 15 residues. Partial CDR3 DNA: TGTGCCAGCAGCTTACTGGCGGGGAGCTCCTACGAG. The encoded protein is CASSLLAGSSYE. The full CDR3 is CASSLLAGSSYEQYF.

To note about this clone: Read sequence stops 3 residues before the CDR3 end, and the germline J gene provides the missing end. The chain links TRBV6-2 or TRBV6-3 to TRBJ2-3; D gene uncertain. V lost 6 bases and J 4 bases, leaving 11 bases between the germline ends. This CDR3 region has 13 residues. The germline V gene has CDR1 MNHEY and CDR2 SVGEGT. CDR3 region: CASSLGGPDTQYF. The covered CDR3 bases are TGTGCCAGCAGCCTCGGCGGTCCAGATACG.

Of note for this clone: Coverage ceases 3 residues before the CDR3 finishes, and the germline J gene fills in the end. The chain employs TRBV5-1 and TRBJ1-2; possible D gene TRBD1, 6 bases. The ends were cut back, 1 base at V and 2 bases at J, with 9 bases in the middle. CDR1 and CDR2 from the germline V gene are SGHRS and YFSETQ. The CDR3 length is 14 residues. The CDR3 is CASSLRDKNYGYTF. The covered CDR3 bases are TGCGCCAGCAGCTTGAGGGACAAAAACTATGGC.

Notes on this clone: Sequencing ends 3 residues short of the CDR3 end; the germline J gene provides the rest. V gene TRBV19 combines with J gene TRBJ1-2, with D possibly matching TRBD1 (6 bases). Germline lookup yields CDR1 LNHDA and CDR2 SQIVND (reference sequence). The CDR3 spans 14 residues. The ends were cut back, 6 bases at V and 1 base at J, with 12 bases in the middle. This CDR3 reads CASRKPGDNYGYTF. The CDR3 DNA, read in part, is TGTGCCAGTAGAAAACCAGGGGATAACTATGGC.